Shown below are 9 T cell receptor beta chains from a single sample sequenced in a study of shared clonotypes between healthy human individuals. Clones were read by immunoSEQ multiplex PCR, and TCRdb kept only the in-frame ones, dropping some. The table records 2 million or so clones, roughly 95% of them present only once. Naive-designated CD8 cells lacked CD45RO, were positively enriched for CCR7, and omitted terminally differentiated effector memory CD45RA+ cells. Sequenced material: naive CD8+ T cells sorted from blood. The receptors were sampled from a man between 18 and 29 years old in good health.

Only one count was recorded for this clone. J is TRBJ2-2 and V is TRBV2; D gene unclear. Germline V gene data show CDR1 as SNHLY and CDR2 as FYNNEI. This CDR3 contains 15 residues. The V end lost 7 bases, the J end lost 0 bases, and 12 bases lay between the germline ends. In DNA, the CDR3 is TGTGCCAGCACCCACAAAACCTCGAACACCGGGGAGCTGTTTTTT. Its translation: CASTHKTSNTGELFF.

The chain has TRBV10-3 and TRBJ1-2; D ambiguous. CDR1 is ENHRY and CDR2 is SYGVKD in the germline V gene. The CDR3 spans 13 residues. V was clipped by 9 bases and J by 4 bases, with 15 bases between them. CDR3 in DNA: TGTGCCATGTTATCCACGTTAGGCTATGGCTACACCTTC. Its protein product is CAMLSTLGYGYTF.

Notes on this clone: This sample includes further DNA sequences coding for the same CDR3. The CDR3 DNA reads as TGTGCCAGCAGTCCCGGACTAGCGGGGGTGACCCAGTACTTC. Protein: CASSPGLAGVTQYF. This chain uses TRBV27 with TRBJ2-5; 13 bases line up with TRBD2. The V gene end was trimmed by 5 bases and the J gene end by 7 bases; junction bases not matched to a gene: 4. The CDR3 has 14 amino acids. Looked up from germline, CDR1 is MNHEY and CDR2 is SMNVEV (reference sequence).

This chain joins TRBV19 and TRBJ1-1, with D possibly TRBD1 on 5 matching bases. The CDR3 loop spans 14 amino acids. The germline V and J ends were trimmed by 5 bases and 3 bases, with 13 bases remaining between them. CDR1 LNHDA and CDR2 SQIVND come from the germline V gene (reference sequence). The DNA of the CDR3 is TGTGCCAGTAGTGGCGGGACTTCGTACACTGAAGCTTTCTTT. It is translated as CASSGGTSYTEAFF.

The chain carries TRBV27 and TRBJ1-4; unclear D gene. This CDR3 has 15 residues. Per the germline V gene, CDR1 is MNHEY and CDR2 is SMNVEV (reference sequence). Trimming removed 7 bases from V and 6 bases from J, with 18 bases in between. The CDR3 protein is CASTLNGHRDEKLFF. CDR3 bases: TGTGCCAGCACCTTGAACGGGCACCGGGATGAAAAACTGTTTTTT.

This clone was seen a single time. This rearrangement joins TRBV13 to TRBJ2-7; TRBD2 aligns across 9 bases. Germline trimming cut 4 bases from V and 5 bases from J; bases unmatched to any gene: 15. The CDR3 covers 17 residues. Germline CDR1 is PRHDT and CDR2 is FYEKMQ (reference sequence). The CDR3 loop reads CASSSFGASGDEDEQYF. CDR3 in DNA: TGTGCCAGCAGCTCCTTTGGGGCTAGCGGGGACGAGGACGAGCAGTACTTC.

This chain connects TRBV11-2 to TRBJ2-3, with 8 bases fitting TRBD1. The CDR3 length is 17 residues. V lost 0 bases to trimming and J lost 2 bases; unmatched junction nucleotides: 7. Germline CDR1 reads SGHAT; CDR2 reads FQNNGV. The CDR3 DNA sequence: TGTGCCAGCAGCTTAGATCTGACAGGGGCTTTCACAGATACGCAGTATTTT. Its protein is CASSLDLTGAFTDTQYF.

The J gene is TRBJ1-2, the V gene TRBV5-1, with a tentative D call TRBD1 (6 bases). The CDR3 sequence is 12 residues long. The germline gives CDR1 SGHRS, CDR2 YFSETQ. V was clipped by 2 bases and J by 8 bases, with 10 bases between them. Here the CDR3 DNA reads TGCGCCAGCAGCTTCTACAGGGACGGCTACACCTTC. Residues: CASSFYRDGYTF.

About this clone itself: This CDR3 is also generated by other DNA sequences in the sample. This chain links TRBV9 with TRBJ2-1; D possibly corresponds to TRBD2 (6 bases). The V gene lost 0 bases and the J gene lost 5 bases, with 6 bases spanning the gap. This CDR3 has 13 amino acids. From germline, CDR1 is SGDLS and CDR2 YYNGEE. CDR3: CASSVAGDNEQFF. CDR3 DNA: TGTGCCAGCAGCGTAGCGGGGGACAATGAGCAGTTCTTC.